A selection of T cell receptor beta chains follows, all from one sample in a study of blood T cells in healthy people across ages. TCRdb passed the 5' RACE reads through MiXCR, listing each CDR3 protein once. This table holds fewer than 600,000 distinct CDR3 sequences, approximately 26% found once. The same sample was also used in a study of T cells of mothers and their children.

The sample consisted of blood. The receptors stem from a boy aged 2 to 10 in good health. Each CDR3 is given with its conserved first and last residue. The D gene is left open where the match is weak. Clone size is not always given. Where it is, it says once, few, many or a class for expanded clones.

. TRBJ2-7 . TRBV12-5 TGTGCTAGTGCCCCCCTACCCGGGGGAGAGCAGTACTTC CASAPLPGGEQYF
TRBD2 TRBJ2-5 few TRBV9 TGTGCCAGCAGCGCGACTAGCGACCCACAAGAGACCCAGTACTTC CASSATSDPQETQYF
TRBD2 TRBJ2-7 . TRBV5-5 TGTGCCAGCAGCTGGCCGGGGGGAAGATCCTACGAGCAGTACTTC CASSWPGGRSYEQYF
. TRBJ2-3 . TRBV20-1 TGCAGTGCTAGGCGGCGGCGGGGAGTAAACCGCGAGTATTTT CSARRRRGVNREYF
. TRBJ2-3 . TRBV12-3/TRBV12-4 TGTGCCAGCAGTCCGGACTGGGGCGCAGATACGCAGTATTTT CASSPDWGADTQYF
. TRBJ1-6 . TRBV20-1 TGCAGTGCCTCAGACGACAGCTATAATTCACCCCTCCACTTT CSASDDSYNSPLHF
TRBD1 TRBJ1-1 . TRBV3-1 TGTGCCAGCAGCCTTAGAGGACAGGGCGGCACTGAAGCTTTCTTT CASSLRGQGGTEAFF
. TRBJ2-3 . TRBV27 TGTGCCAGCAGTTTATTCCCGGGGGAGGCGGGGATTGGTACGCAGTATTTT CASSLFPGEAGIGTQYF
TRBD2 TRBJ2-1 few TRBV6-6 TGTGCCAGCACCGGGACTAGCGGACTCCGTGAGCAGTTCTTC CASTGTSGLREQFF
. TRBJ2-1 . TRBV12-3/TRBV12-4 TGTGCCAGCAGTTTAGTTCTAGCGTGGGGGAGTGATAATGAGCAGTTCTTC CASSLVLAWGSDNEQFF
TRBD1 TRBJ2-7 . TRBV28 TGTGCCAGCTCCGGACAGGGGGAAGACGAGCAGTACTTC CASSGQGEDEQYF
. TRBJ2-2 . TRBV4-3 TGCGCCAGCAGCCGCGAACATGAACAAGACACCGGGGAGCTGTTTTTT CASSREHEQDTGELFF
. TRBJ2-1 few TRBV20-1 TGCAGTGCTAGAGATGGGATCTACAATGAGCAGTTCTTC CSARDGIYNEQFF
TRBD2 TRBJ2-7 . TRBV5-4 TGTGCCAGCAGCTTGGGCCGCGGGGGGGTTAACGAGCAGTACTTC CASSLGRGGVNEQYF
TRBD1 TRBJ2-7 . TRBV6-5 TGTGCCAGCAGTTACTACACCGGGACAGGGACCCACGAGCAGTACTTC CASSYYTGTGTHEQYF
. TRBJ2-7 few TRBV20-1 TGCAGTGCTGCTGGGCCTCTCTACGAGCAGTACTTC CSAAGPLYEQYF
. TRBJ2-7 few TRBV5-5 TGTGCCAGCAGCTTGGGGACAGAGAACTACGAGCAGTACTTC CASSLGTENYEQYF
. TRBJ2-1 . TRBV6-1 TGTGCCAGCAGGACGGGAAACGCCTTCCCCTACAATGAGCAGTTCTTC CASRTGNAFPYNEQFF
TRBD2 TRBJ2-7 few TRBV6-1 TGTGCCAGCCGTTCTAGCGGGAACTACGAGCAGTACTTC CASRSSGNYEQYF
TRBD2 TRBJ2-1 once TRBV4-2 TGTGCCAGCAGCCGGAGCGGGGAGAATGAGCAGTTCTTC CASSRSGENEQFF
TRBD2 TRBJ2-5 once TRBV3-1 TGTGCCAGCGGGGGTAGCGGGATCGGCGAGACCCAGTACTTC CASGGSGIGETQYF
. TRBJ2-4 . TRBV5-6 TGTGCCAGCAGCTTTAGGAGGGCCGTAGCCAAAAACATTCAGTACTTC CASSFRRAVAKNIQYF
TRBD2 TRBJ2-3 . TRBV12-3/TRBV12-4 TGTGCCAGCAGTTATGCAGCGGGAGGGGTGACAGATACGCAGTATTTT CASSYAAGGVTDTQYF
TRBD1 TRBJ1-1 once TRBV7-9 TGTGCCAGCAGTTACCCGGGTACAGGGGCCCCTGAAGCTTTCTTT CASSYPGTGAPEAFF
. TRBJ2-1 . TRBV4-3 TGCGCCAGCAGCCAAGATGGGGATTACTACAATGAGCAGTTCTTC CASSQDGDYYNEQFF
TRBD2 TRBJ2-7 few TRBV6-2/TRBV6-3 TGTGCCAGCAGTTACTCGAAAGCTAGCGGGACCGCCTACGAGCAGTACTTC CASSYSKASGTAYEQYF
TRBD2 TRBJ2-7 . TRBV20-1 TGCAGTGCTACCGGGGGGGAGTATTACGAGCAGTACTTC CSATGGEYYEQYF
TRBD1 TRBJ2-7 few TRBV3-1 TGTGCCAGCAGCCCCCGGGACAGGGGGCTCTACGAGCAGTACTTC CASSPRDRGLYEQYF
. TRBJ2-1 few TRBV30 TGTGCCTGGAGCTGGGGGGGCTTTGGAAATGAGCAGTTCTTC CAWSWGGFGNEQFF
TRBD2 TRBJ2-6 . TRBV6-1 TGTGCCAGCAGTGTTTCTAGCGGGGGGGCTGGGGCCAACGTCCTGACTTTC CASSVSSGGAGANVLTF
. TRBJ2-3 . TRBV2 TGTGCCAGCAAAAGGGACATCGGCACAGATACGCAGTATTTT CASKRDIGTDTQYF
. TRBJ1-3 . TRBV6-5 TGTGCCTCGAGATGGAGGTTCGGAAACACCATATATTTT CASRWRFGNTIYF
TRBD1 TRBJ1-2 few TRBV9 TGTGCCAGCACTCCGGGACAGGGGGCTCGTGGTGGCTACACCTTC CASTPGQGARGGYTF
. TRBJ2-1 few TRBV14 TGTGCCAGCAGCCAAGGTTGGTACAATGAGCAGTTCTTC CASSQGWYNEQFF
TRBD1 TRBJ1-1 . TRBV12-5 TGTGCTAGTGGACCCCCAGGGGGGGGATGGAACACTGAAGCTTTCTTT CASGPPGGGWNTEAFF
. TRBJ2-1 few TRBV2 TGTGCCAGCAGTGAAGCGTACAGGGATTCCTACAATGAGCAGTTCTTC CASSEAYRDSYNEQFF
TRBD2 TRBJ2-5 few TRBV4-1 TGCGCCAGCAGCCAAGATGGGCGGGGGGGCCAGCAGACCCAGTACTTC CASSQDGRGGQQTQYF
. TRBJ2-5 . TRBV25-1 TGTGCCAGCAGTGAATATCAAGGGGTGCAGTACTTC CASSEYQGVQYF
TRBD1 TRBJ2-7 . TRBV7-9 TGTGCCAGCAGCTCCCGGGACAGCGGAGGGCAGTACTTC CASSSRDSGGQYF
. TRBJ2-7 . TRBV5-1 TGCGCCAGCAGCGCCGGTGACAGAGAATACGAGCAGTACTTC CASSAGDREYEQYF
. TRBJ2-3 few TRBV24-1 TGTGCCACCAGTGATTTGCAGGCTAGCCGACCCACAGATACGCAGTATTTT CATSDLQASRPTDTQYF
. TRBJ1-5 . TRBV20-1 TGCAGTGCTCGAGGAGGCTCCGGAGGGAGCGGGAATCAGCCCCAGCATTTT CSARGGSGGSGNQPQHF
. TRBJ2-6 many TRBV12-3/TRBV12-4 TGTGCCAGCAGTACTAGCGGGGCCAACGTCCTGACTTTC CASSTSGANVLTF
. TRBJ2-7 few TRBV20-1 TGCAGTGCTAGGGGAGCCGCCCTAAGGCCCTACGAGCAGTACTTC CSARGAALRPYEQYF
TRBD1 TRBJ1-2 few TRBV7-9 TGTGCCAGCAGCTCTGAGGGACAGGGAGACTATGGCTACACCTTC CASSSEGQGDYGYTF
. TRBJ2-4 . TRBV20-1 TGCAGTGCTAGTAACAGGGAGGAAAACATTCAGTACTTC CSASNREENIQYF
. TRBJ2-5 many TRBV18 TGTGCCAGCAGCCCCGGGGAGACCCAGTACTTC CASSPGETQYF
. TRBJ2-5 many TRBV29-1 TGCAGCGTTGATACGGAGACCCAGTACTTC CSVDTETQYF
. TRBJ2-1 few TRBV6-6 TGTGCCAGCAGTAGGACTCTTTACAATGAGCAGTTCTTC CASSRTLYNEQFF
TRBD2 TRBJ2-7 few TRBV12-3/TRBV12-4 TGTGCCAGCAGTTTGACTAGCGGGAGTGAGTACTTC CASSLTSGSEYF
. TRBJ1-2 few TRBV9 TGTGCCAGCAGCTTGAATCCGACCGTTAACTATGGCTACACCTTC CASSLNPTVNYGYTF
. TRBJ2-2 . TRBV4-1 TGCGCCAGCAGCCAGGACAGCTACACCGGGGAGCTGTTTTTT CASSQDSYTGELFF
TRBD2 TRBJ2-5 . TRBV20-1 TGCAGTGGGGCGGGAGACTTACGGGAGACCCAGTACTTC CSGAGDLRETQYF
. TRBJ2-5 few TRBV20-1 TGCAGTGCTAGGTTTCGGTATGGCCCAGAGACCCAGTACTTC CSARFRYGPETQYF
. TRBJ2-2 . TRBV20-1 TGCAGTGCAACCGGGACTTCAGTCTACGGGGAGCATTTTTTT CSATGTSVYGEHFF
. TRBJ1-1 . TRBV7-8 TGTGCCAGCAGAGTTTTCGGACAGACCGAAGCTTTCTTT CASRVFGQTEAFF
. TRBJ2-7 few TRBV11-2 TGTGCCAGCAGCTTAGTTCCGCGGGTCGAGCAGTACTTC CASSLVPRVEQYF